The T cell receptor beta chain under discussion was sequenced for a study of blood T cell repertoires in COVID-19. V lost 0 bases, J lost 3 bases, and 2 bases stayed unmatched. Germline V gene lookup returns CDR1 MNHEY and CDR2 SVGEGT. This CDR3 spans 15 amino acids. Using immunoSEQ multiplex PCR, the repertoire was profiled, and TCRdb retains in-frame clones only, with some absent. Counted here are 150,000 to 200,000 clones, 85% to 90% occurring once; the ten biggest clones make up over 3.5%. The source material was peripheral blood. This TCR was sampled from a man in his late teens or twenties with active or convalescent COVID-19. The chain combines TRBV6-2 or TRBV6-3 with TRBJ1-1; 9 positions match TRBD1. The CDR3 sequence is CASSYSDRGDTEAFF. CDR3 nucleotide sequence: TGTGCCAGCAGTTACTCGGACAGGGGTGACACTGAAGCTTTCTTT.